The rows below give T cell receptor beta chains drawn from one sample of a study of response to subunit inactivated influenza vaccine. TCRdb re-called the RT-PCR reads with MiXCR, one entry per CDR3 protein. Of about 540,000 distinct CDR3 sequences detected, 14% appear once; the ten largest clones hold approximately 12%. The sample was PBMCs from blood, taken 11 to 12 days after vaccination. Receptors were obtained from a man aged 50-59 years who received an inactivated influenza vaccine. CDR3s include the opening cysteine and the closing phenylalanine or tryptophan. D genes are given only for firm matches. Clone size, where shown, is once, few, many, or a class for clones that have expanded.

J gene	clone size	V gene	D gene	CDR3 protein	CDR3 DNA
TRBJ1-1	many	TRBV30	TRBD1	CAWSIGTARTEAFF	TGTGCCTGGAGTATCGGGACAGCCAGAACTGAAGCTTTCTTT
TRBJ1-1	many	TRBV7-6	-	CASSLTQATEAFF	TGTGCCAGCAGCTTAACGCAGGCAACTGAAGCTTTCTTT
TRBJ2-7	few	TRBV20-1	TRBD1	CSATDRGSYEQYF	TGCAGTGCTACCGACAGGGGTTCCTACGAGCAGTACTTC
TRBJ2-5	many	TRBV20-1	-	CSANKYMGETQYF	TGCAGTGCCAATAAGTACATGGGGGAGACCCAGTACTTC
TRBJ2-7	few	TRBV12-3/TRBV12-4	TRBD1	CASSLVRGTGGYEQYF	TGTGCCAGCAGTTTAGTGCGCGGGACAGGAGGTTACGAGCAGTACTTC
TRBJ1-2	few	TRBV4-3	-	CASSQGARDFYGYTF	TGCGCCAGCAGCCAAGGCGCACGGGACTTCTATGGCTACACCTTC
TRBJ2-5	-	TRBV5-1	TRBD2	CASSNLAGVLETQYF	TGCGCCAGCAGCAACCTAGCGGGAGTTTTGGAGACCCAGTACTTC
TRBJ2-3	few	TRBV6-5	TRBD2	CASSYRTSGTSTDTQYF	TGTGCCAGCAGTTACAGGACTAGCGGTACTAGCACAGATACGCAGTATTTT
TRBJ2-2	few	TRBV29-1	-	CSVGARGELFF	TGCAGCGTTGGGGCCCGAGGGGAGCTGTTTTTT
TRBJ1-3	many	TRBV25-1	-	CASRDSYIPGNTIYF	TGTGCCAGCAGGGACAGCTACATCCCTGGAAACACCATATATTTT
TRBJ2-7	few	TRBV11-2	-	CASSSPGHSSYEQYF	TGTGCCAGCAGCTCTCCGGGACATAGCTCCTACGAGCAGTACTTC
TRBJ1-3	few	TRBV14	-	CASSPGRNSGNTIYF	TGTGCCAGCAGCCCAGGACGGAACTCTGGAAACACCATATATTTT
TRBJ2-1	few	TRBV19	TRBD1	CASRFPGQGWDEQFF	TGTGCCAGTAGATTTCCAGGACAGGGGTGGGATGAGCAGTTCTTC
TRBJ2-7	few	TRBV7-2	-	CASSGDLREQYF	TGTGCCAGCAGCGGGGACCTGAGGGAGCAGTACTTC
TRBJ1-1	few	TRBV30	-	CAWKGPPGTEAFF	TGTGCCTGGAAGGGACCACCGGGGACTGAAGCTTTCTTT
TRBJ2-7	many	TRBV5-1	-	CASSLGQVDEQYF	TGCGCCAGCAGCTTGGGACAAGTGGACGAGCAGTACTTC
TRBJ2-7	many	TRBV29-1	-	CSALRASEQYF	TGCAGCGCCTTAAGGGCAAGCGAGCAGTACTTC
TRBJ1-5	-	TRBV2	-	CASSTGPYQPQHF	TGTGCCAGCAGTACAGGGCCTTATCAGCCCCAGCATTTT
TRBJ1-2	-	TRBV20-1	-	CSAVDAGGYTF	TGCAGTGCCGTGGACGCCGGTGGCTACACCTTC
TRBJ2-4	-	TRBV4-2	-	CASSQETALAKNIQYF	TGTGCCAGCAGCCAAGAGACAGCCCTAGCCAAAAACATTCAGTACTTC
TRBJ1-6	few	TRBV9	-	CASSVTGGRSPLHF	TGTGCCAGCAGCGTAACGGGGGGCAGATCACCCCTCCACTTT
TRBJ2-2	-	TRBV23-1	TRBD1	CASTQGAHTGELFF	TGCGCCAGCACGCAGGGGGCGCACACCGGGGAGCTGTTTTTT
TRBJ1-1	-	TRBV5-1	-	CASSFRPGPDGAFF	TGCGCCAGCAGCTTCCGCCCAGGGCCAGACGGGGCTTTCTTT
TRBJ2-7	few	TRBV7-6	TRBD1	CASSFLGTGVYF	TGTGCCAGCAGCTTTTTAGGGACAGGGGTGTACTTC
TRBJ1-2	few	TRBV29-1	TRBD1	CSVGEGTADYGYTF	TGCAGCGTTGGAGAGGGGACAGCGGACTATGGCTACACCTTC